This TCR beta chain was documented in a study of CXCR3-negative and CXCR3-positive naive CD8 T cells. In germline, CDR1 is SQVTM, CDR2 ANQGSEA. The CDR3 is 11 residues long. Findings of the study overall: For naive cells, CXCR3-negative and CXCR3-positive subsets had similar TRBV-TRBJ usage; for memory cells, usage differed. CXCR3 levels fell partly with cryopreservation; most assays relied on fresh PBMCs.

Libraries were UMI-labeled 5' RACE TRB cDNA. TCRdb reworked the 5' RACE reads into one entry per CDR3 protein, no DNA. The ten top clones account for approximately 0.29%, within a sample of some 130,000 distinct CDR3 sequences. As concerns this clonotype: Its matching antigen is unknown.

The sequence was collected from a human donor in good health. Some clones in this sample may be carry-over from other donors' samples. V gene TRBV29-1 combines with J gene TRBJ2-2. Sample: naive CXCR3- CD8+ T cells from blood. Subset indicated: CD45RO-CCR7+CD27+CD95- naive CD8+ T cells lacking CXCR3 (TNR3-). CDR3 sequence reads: CSVDLSGELFF.